A single T cell receptor (beta chain) is shown here with its context. What it recognizes is unknown. Method: immunoSEQ multiplex PCR; TCRdb's copy keeps in-frame clones and lacks some. The sample holds tens of thousands of clones, around nine tenths seen once. Germline V gene sequence: CDR1 SGHRS, CDR2 YFSETQ. V lost 0 bases to trimming and J lost 5 bases, with 8 bases between them. The CDR3 is made up of 13 amino acids. This entry comes from a study of a mutant IDH1 vaccine in newly diagnosed glioma. The wider study: Visits designated V12 and V13 were conducted at weeks 35 and 47, respectively. The study, taken as a whole, reports: Apparently, pseudoprogression bore no relation to changes among the top peripheral T cell clonotypes.

Time point of the sample: week 47, end of study. Vaccination used 300 ug of mutant IDH1 20-mer peptide per dose, with topical imiquimod. The V call is TRBV5-1, the J call TRBJ2-5; D is undetermined. The TCR comes from a woman in her fifties or sixties with glioma. The sample in question was PBMCs, obtained from a glioma patient whose treatment included an IDH1 peptide vaccine. The CDR3 region is CASSLASLETQYF. The CDR3 nucleotides read TGCGCCAGCAGCTTGGCCTCGTTGGAGACCCAGTACTTC. The complete variable domain, with remaining parts taken from reference TRBV5-1 and TRBJ2-5, reads KAGVTQTPRYLIKTRGQQVTLSCSPISGHRSVSWYQQTPGQGLQFLFEYFSETQRNKGNFPGRFSGRQFSNSRSEMNVSTLELGDSALYLCASSLASLETQYFGPGTRLLVL.